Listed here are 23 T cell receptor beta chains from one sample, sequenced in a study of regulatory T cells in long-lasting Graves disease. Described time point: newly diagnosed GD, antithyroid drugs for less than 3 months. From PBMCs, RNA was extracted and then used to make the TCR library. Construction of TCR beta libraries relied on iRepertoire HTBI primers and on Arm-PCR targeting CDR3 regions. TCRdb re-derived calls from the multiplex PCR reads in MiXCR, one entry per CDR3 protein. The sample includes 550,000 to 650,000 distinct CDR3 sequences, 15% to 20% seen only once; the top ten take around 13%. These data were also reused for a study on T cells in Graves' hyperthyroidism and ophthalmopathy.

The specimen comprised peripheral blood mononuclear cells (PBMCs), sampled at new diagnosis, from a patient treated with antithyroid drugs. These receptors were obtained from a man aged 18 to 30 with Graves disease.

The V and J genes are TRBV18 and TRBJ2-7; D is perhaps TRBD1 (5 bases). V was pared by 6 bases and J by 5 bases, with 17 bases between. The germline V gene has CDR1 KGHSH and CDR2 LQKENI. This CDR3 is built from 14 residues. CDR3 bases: TGTGCCAGCTCCCATTATGGGGCAAGCGACGAGCAGTACTTC. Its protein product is CASSHYGASDEQYF.

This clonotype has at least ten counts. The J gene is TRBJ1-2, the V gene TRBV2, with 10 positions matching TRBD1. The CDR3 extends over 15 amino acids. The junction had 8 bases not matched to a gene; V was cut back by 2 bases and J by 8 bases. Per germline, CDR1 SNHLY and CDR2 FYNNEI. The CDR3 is CASSESGTGARGYTF. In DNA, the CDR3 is TGTGCCAGCAGTGAATCCGGGACAGGGGCACGGGGCTACACCTTC.

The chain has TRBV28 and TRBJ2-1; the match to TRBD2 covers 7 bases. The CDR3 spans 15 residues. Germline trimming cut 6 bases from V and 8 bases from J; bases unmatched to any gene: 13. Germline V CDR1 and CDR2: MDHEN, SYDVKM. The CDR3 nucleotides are TGTGCCAGCAGCTCTGGACTAGTGATTTCCTATGAGCAGTTCTTC. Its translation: CASSSGLVISYEQFF.

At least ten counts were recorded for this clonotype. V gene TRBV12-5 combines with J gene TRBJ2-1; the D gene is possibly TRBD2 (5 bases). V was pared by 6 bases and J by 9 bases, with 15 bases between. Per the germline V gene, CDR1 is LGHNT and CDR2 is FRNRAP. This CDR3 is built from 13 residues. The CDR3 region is CASGPGLAVEQFF. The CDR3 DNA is TGTGCTAGTGGCCCCGGCCTAGCAGTTGAGCAGTTCTTC.

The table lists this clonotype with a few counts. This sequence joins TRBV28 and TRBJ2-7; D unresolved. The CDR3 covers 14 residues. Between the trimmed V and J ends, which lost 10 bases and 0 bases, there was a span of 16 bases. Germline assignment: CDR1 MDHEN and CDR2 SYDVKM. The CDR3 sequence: CANSLPFSSYEQYF. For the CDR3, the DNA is TGTGCCAACAGCTTACCTTTCAGCTCCTACGAGCAGTACTTC.

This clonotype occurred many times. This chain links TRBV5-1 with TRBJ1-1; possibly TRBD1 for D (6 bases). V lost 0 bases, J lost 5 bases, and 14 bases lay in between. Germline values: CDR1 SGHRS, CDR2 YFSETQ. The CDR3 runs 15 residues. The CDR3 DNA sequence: TGCGCCAGCAGCTTGGGGACCACAAGGGGGACTGAAGCTTTCTTT. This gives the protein CASSLGTTRGTEAFF.

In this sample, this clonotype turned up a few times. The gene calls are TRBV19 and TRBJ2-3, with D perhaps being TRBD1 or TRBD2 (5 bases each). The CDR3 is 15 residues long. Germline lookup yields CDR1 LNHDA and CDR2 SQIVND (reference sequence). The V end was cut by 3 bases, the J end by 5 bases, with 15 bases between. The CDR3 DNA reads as TGTGCCAGTAGTATCTACTGGGGGAAGGGAGATACGCAGTATTTT. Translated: CASSIYWGKGDTQYF.

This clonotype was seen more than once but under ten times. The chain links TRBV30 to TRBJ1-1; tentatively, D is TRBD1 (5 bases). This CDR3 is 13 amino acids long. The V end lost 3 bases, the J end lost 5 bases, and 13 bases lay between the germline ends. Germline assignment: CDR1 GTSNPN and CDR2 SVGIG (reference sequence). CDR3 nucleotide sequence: TGTGCCTGGAGCGGGGGGTCAGGGACTGAAGCTTTCTTT. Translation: CAWSGGSGTEAFF.

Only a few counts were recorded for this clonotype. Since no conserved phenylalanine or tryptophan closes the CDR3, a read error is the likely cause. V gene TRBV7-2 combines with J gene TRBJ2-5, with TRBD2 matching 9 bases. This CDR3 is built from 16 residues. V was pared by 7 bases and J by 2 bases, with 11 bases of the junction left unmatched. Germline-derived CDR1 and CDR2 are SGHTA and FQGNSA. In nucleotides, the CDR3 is TGTGCCAGCACCACAATTAGCGGGAGTAAGCAAGAGACCCAGTACTCC. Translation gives CASTTISGSKQETQYS.

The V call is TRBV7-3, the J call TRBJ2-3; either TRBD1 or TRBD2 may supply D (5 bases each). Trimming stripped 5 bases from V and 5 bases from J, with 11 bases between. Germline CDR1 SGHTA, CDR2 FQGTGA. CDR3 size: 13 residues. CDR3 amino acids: CASSPMGVDTQYF. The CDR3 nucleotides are TGTGCCAGCAGCCCCATGGGGGTAGATACGCAGTATTTT.

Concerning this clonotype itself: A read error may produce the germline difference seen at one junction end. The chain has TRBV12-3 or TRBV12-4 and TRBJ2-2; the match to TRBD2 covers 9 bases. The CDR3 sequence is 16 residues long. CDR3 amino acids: CASSQVAGANTGELFF. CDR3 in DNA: TGCGCCAGCAGCCAGGTAGCGGGGGCGAACACCGGGGAGCTGTTTTTT.

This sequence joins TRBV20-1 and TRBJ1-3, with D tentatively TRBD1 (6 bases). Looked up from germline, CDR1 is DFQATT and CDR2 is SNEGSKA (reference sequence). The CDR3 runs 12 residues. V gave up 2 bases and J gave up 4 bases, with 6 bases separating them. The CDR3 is CSARQGGNTIYF. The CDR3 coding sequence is TGCAGTGCTAGACAGGGGGGAAACACCATATATTTT.

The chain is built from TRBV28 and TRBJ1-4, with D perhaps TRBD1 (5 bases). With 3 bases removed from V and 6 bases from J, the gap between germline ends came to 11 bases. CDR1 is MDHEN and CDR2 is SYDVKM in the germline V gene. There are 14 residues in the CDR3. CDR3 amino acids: CASSFSGVDEKLFF. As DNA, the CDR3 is TGTGCCAGCAGTTTCTCGGGGGTGGATGAAAAACTGTTTTTT.

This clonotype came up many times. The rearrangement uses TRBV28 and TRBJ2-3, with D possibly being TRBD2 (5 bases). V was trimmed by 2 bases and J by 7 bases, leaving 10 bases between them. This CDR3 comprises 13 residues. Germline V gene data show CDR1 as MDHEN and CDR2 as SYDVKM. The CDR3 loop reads CASSLKPGNTQYF. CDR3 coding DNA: TGTGCCAGCAGTTTAAAGCCCGGGAATACGCAGTATTTT.

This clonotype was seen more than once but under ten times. The CDR3 sequence is CASSFFGLDYEQYF. Written as DNA, the CDR3 is TGTGCCAGCAGTTTCTTCGGACTAGACTACGAGCAGTACTTC. V usage is TRBV5-6 and J usage is TRBJ2-7; TRBD2 matches at 7 bases. The CDR3 has 14 residues. CDR1 SGHDT and CDR2 YYEEEE come from the germline V gene. J gave up 3 bases and V 5 bases, and 8 bases lay outside the gene matches.

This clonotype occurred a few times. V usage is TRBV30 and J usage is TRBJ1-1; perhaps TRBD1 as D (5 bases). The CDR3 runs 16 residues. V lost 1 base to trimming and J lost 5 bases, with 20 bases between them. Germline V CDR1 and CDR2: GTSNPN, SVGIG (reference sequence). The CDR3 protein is CAWSGQGSFRNTEAFF. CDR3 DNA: TGTGCCTGGAGTGGGCAGGGTTCCTTTAGGAATACTGAAGCTTTCTTT.

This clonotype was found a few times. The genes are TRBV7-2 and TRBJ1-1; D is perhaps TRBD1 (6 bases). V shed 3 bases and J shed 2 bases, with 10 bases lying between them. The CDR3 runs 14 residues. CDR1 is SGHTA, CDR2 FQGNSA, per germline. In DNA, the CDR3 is TGTGCCAGCAGCTTCGGACAGATAAACACTGAAGCTTTCTTT. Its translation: CASSFGQINTEAFF.

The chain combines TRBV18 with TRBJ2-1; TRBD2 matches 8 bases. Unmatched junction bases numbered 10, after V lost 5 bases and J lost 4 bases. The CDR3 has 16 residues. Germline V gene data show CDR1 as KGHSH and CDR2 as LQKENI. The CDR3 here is CASSSGSGTPYNEQFF. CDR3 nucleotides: TGTGCCAGCTCATCCGGTAGCGGGACTCCTTACAATGAGCAGTTCTTC.

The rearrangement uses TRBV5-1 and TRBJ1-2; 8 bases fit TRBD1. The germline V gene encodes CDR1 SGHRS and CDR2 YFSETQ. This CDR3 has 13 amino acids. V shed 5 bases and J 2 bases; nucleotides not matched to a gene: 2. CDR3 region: CASRQGENYGYTF. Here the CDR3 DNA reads TGCGCCAGCAGACAGGGGGAAAACTATGGCTACACCTTC.

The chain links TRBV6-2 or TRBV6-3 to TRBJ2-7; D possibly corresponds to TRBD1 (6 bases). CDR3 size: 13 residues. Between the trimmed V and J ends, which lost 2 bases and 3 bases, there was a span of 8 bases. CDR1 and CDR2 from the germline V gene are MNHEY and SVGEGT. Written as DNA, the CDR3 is TGTGCCAGCAGTTACGGGACACGCTACGAGCAGTACTTC. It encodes CASSYGTRYEQYF.

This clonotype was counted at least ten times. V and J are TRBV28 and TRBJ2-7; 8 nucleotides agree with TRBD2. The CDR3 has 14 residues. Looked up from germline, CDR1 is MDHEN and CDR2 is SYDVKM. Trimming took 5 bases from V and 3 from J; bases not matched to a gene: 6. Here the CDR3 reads CASSVGRGSYEQYF. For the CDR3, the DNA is TGTGCCAGCAGTGTCGGGAGGGGGAGCTACGAGCAGTACTTC. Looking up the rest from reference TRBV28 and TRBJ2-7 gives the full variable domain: DVKVTQSSRYLVKRTGEKVFLECVQDMDHENMFWYRQDPGLGLRLIYFSYDVKMKEKGDIPEGYSVSREKKERFSLILESASTNQTSMYLCASSVGRGSYEQYFGPGTRLTVT.

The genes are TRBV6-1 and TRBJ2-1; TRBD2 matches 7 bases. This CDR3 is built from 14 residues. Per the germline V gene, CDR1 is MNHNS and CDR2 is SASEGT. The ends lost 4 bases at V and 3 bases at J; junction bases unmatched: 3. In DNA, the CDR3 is TGTGCCAGCAGTGGAGCGGGGATCTACAATGAGCAGTTCTTC. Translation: CASSGAGIYNEQFF.

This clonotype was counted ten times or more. The CDR3 sequence is CSARDGTGWTEAFF. CDR3 nucleotides: TGCAGTGCTAGAGATGGGACAGGGTGGACTGAAGCTTTCTTT. The chain is built from TRBV20-1 and TRBJ1-1, with 9 bases fitting TRBD1. V was pared by 0 bases and J by 5 bases, with 4 bases of the junction left unmatched. CDR1 DFQATT and CDR2 SNEGSKA come from the germline V gene (reference sequence). The length of the CDR3 is 14 residues.